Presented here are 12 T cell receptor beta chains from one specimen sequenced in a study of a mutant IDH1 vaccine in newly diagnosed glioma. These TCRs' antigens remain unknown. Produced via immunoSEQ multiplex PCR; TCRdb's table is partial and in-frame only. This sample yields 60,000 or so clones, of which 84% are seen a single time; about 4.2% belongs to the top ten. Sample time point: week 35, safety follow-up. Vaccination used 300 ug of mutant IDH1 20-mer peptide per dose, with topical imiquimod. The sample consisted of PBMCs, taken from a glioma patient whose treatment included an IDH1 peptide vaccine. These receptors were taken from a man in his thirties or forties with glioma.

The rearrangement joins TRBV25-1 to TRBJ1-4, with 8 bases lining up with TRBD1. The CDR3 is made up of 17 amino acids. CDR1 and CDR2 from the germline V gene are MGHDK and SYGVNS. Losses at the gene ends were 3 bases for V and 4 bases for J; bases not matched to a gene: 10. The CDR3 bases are TGTGCCAGCAGTGAGTGGGGACAGGATACCCTTAATGAAAAACTGTTTTTT. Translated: CASSEWGQDTLNEKLFF. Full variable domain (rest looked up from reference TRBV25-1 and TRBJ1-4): EADIYQTPRYLVIGTGKKITLECSQTMGHDKMYWYQQDPGMELHLIHYSYGVNSTEKGDLSSESTVSRIRTEHFPLTLESARPSHTSQYLCASSEWGQDTLNEKLFFGSGTQLSVL.

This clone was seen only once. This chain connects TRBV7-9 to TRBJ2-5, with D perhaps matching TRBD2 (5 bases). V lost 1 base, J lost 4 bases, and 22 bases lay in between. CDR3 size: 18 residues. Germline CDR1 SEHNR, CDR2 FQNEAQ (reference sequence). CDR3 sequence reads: CASSLVSDGLLVGETQYF. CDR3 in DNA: TGTGCCAGCAGCTTAGTCTCCGATGGACTCCTAGTGGGAGAGACCCAGTACTTC. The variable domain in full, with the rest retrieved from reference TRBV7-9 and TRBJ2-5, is DTGVSQNPRHKITKRGQNVTFRCDPISEHNRLYWYRQTLGQGPEFLTYFQNEAQLEKSRLLSDRFSAERPKGSFSTLEIQRTEQGDSAMYLCASSLVSDGLLVGETQYFGPGTRLLVL.

CDR3 sequence: CASGKGNTEAFF. As DNA, the CDR3 is TGCGCCAGCGGCAAGGGAAACACTGAAGCTTTCTTT. The chain is built from TRBV4-1 and TRBJ1-1; D is undetermined. The CDR3 spans 12 residues. Trimming took 8 bases from V and 2 from J, leaving 9 bases between them. From germline, CDR1 is MGHRA and CDR2 YSYEKL.

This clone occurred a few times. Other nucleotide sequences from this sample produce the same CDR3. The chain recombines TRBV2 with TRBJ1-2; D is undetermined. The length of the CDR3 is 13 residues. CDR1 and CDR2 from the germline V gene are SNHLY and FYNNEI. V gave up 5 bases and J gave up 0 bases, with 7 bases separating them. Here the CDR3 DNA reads TGTGCCAGCAGTAACAGTCCTAACTATGGCTACACCTTC. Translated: CASSNSPNYGYTF.

The chain's CDR3 is CTSSQELCENSNQPQHF. CDR3 nucleotides: TGCACCAGCAGCCAAGAGTTGTGTGAGAATAGCAATCAGCCCCAGCATTTT. The chain recombines TRBV1 with TRBJ1-5. TRBV1 constitutes a pseudogene. This CDR3 is built from 17 residues.

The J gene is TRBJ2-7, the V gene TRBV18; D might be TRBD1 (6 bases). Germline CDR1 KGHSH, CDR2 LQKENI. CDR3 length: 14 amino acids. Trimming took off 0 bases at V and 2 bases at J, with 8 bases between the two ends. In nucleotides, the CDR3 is TGTGCCAGCTCACCACCGCCAGGGGCCTACGAGCAGTACTTC. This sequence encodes CASSPPPGAYEQYF.

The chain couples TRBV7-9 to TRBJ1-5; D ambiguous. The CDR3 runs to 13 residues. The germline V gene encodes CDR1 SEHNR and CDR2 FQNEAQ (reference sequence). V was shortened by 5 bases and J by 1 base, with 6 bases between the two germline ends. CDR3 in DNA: TGTGCCAGCAGCACCGACAGCAATCAGCCCCAGCATTTT. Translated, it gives CASSTDSNQPQHF. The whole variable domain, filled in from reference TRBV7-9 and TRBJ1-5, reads DTGVSQNPRHKITKRGQNVTFRCDPISEHNRLYWYRQTLGQGPEFLTYFQNEAQLEKSRLLSDRFSAERPKGSFSTLEIQRTEQGDSAMYLCASSTDSNQPQHFGDGTRLSIL.

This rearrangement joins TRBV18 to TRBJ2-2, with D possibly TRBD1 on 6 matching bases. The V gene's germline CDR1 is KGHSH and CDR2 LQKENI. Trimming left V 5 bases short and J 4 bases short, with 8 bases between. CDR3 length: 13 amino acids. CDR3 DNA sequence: TGTGCCAGCTCATCCAGGGGCACCGGGGAGCTGTTTTTT. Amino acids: CASSSRGTGELFF.

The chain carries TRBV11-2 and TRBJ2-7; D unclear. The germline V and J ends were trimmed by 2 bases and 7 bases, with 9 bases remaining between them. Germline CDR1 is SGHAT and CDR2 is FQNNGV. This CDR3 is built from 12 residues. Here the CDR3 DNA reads TGTGCCAGCAGCTTAAATCCGAGGGAGCAGTACTTC. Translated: CASSLNPREQYF.

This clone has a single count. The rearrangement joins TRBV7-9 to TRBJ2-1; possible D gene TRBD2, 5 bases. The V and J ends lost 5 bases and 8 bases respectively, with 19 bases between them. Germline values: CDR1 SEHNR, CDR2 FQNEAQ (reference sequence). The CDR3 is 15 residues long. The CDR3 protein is CASSPIASGSHEQFF. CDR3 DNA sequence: TGTGCCAGCAGCCCTATAGCATCGGGGAGCCATGAGCAGTTCTTC.

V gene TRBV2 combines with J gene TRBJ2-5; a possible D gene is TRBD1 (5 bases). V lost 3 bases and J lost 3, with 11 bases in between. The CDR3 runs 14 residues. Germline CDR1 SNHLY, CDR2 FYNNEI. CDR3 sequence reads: CASSEGQGKETQYF. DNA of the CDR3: TGTGCCAGCAGTGAGGGGCAGGGAAAAGAGACCCAGTACTTC.

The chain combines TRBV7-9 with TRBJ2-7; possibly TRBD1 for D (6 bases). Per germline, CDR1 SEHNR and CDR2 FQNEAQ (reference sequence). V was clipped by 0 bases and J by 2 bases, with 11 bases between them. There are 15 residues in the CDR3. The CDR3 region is CASSLAQGVTYEQYF. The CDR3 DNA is TGTGCCAGCAGCTTAGCACAGGGTGTGACCTACGAGCAGTACTTC. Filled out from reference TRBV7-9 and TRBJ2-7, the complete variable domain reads DTGVSQNPRHKITKRGQNVTFRCDPISEHNRLYWYRQTLGQGPEFLTYFQNEAQLEKSRLLSDRFSAERPKGSFSTLEIQRTEQGDSAMYLCASSLAQGVTYEQYFGPGTRLTVT.